This T cell receptor beta chain was recorded in a study of long-term antiretroviral therapy in people with HIV. A note on this clone: Its antigen remains unidentified.

The CDR3 consists of 13 residues. The V gene's germline CDR1 is LNHDA and CDR2 SQIVND (reference sequence). Trimming shortened V by 4 bases and J by 7 bases, and 8 bases separated the two germline ends. With survey level as its setting, the immunoSEQ assay was v3.0. Sequenced by immunoSEQ multiplex PCR; TCRdb stores in-frame clones only, minus some. The sample includes 17,000 or so clones, 70% to 90% of them seen just once. Study-wide points: Transplant donor controls retained higher diversity, though diversity increased after ART. In the period from about 2004 to 2017, blood was collected, possibly under older ART regimens.

Sequenced material: unsorted PBMCs, taken 0.3 years after starting antiretroviral therapy. The V and J genes are TRBV19 and TRBJ1-6, with D perhaps matching TRBD1 (5 bases). The source is a man aged 18 to 30 with HIV. This chain's CDR3 is CASSTGPNSPLHF. CDR3 coding DNA: TGTGCCAGTAGTACAGGGCCGAATTCACCCCTCCACTTT.